This TCR beta chain was identified in a study of cytomegalovirus exposure and HLA in healthy donors. The PCR made use of 60 Vbeta and 13 Jbeta primers. The authors' processing: Later, an analysis found 75 million to 100 million unique TCR beta chains, and roughly 9.9 million of these were shared. TCRdb's table, derived via immunoSEQ multiplex PCR, lists solely in-frame clones and lacks some. That table gives V, J and clone size, and the DNA gave D and trimming. This table has around 110,000 clones, 81% appearing once. The receptor was derived from a man aged 25-40 years in good health and CMV-seronegative. Sequencing input: PBMCs.

CDR3 protein: CASSPTGGNIQYF. CDR3 DNA: TGTGCCAGCAGCCCCACAGGCGGTAACATTCAGTACTTC. The J gene is TRBJ2-4, the V gene TRBV14, with D perhaps matching TRBD1 (5 bases). This CDR3 contains 13 residues. Germline V CDR1 and CDR2: SGHDN, FVKESK. The V end was cut by 4 bases, the J end by 7 bases, with 11 bases between.